This T cell receptor (beta chain) derives from a study of blood T cell repertoires in COVID-19. Study overall: Spain, Italy and the United States supplied samples that represented acute and convalescent COVID-19. PBMCs, B-cell-depleted T cells, or T cells provided the cDNA or gDNA that made up the material.

This CDR3 is 15 amino acids long. The junction had 3 bases not matched to a gene; V was cut back by 1 base and J by 7 bases. The germline V gene has CDR1 LGHDT and CDR2 YNNKEL (reference sequence). Authors' analysis steps: The authors estimated nucleated cell counts from reference gene primer amplification. This table comes from immunoSEQ multiplex PCR, and its TCRdb copy is limited to in-frame clones, with some not included. V, J and clone size reflect that table, while D and trimming were determined from the DNA. The sample shows about 39,000 clones, roughly 94% of them seen only once. The rearrangement joins TRBV3-1 (or the pseudogene TRBV3-2) to TRBJ2-1; 11 nucleotides align to TRBD2. The clonotype comes from a human donor with active COVID-19. The donor label of this sample is uncertain. Source material: peripheral blood. CDR3 sequence reads: CASSQGLAGGNEQFF. DNA of the CDR3: TGTGCCAGCAGCCAAGGTCTAGCGGGAGGAAATGAGCAGTTCTTC.